The rows below give T cell receptor beta chains drawn from one sample of a study of blood T cell repertoires in COVID-19. Assay used: immunoSEQ multiplex PCR; TCRdb lists only in-frame clones, some missing. The sample lists 300,000 to 350,000 clones, almost 90% occurring once. The sequenced material came from peripheral blood. These receptor sequences come from a woman between 40 and 55 years old with COVID-19, enrolled during active disease. CDR3s include the opening cysteine and the closing phenylalanine or tryptophan. D genes are given only for firm matches. Size tells how often a clone was seen (once, few, many) or the class of an expanded clone, and some rows leave it out.

d_gene: -; j_gene: TRBJ2-7; abundance: -; v_gene: TRBV28; CDR3aa: CASSLGLSGFPYEQYF; CDR3nt: TGTGCCAGCAGTCTGGGACTCTCCGGATTTCCCTACGAGCAGTACTTC
d_gene: -; j_gene: TRBJ2-1; abundance: -; v_gene: TRBV11-2; CDR3aa: CASSLGGIPNEQFF; CDR3nt: TGTGCCAGCAGCTTAGGAGGGATTCCCAATGAGCAGTTCTTC
d_gene: -; j_gene: TRBJ1-2; abundance: -; v_gene: TRBV6-5; CDR3aa: CASSIQGGGYGYTF; CDR3nt: TGTGCCAGCAGCATACAGGGAGGGGGGTATGGCTACACCTTC
d_gene: -; j_gene: TRBJ1-2; abundance: once; v_gene: TRBV6-2/TRBV6-3; CDR3aa: CASTPDNSYGYTF; CDR3nt: TGTGCCAGCACCCCGGACAATTCCTATGGCTACACCTTC
d_gene: -; j_gene: TRBJ2-5; abundance: -; v_gene: TRBV6-6; CDR3aa: CASRQVTETQYF; CDR3nt: TGTGCCAGCAGACAGGTGACAGAGACCCAGTACTTC
d_gene: TRBD2; j_gene: TRBJ2-5; abundance: -; v_gene: TRBV6-5; CDR3aa: CASRPGGIKETQYF; CDR3nt: TGTGCCAGCAGGCCGGGAGGTATAAAAGAGACCCAGTACTTC
d_gene: -; j_gene: TRBJ2-1; abundance: -; v_gene: TRBV5-5; CDR3aa: CASSLGQDPYNEQFF; CDR3nt: TGTGCCAGCAGCTTGGGACAGGACCCTTACAATGAGCAGTTCTTC
d_gene: TRBD2; j_gene: TRBJ2-1; abundance: -; v_gene: TRBV7-2; CDR3aa: CATGGYNEQFF; CDR3nt: TGTGCCACCGGGGGGTACAATGAGCAGTTCTTC
d_gene: TRBD2; j_gene: TRBJ2-2; abundance: -; v_gene: TRBV6-2/TRBV6-3; CDR3aa: CASSYSERERFTGELFF; CDR3nt: TGTGCCAGCAGTTACTCGGAGCGGGAGCGTTTCACCGGGGAGCTGTTTTTT
d_gene: -; j_gene: TRBJ2-2; abundance: -; v_gene: TRBV18; CDR3aa: CASSPPRDTNTGELFF; CDR3nt: TGTGCCAGCTCACCACCGAGGGATACGAACACCGGGGAGCTGTTTTTT
d_gene: -; j_gene: TRBJ2-7; abundance: -; v_gene: TRBV2; CDR3aa: CASSEGDRGAHWGQYF; CDR3nt: TGTGCCAGCAGTGAAGGGGATCGGGGGGCCCACTGGGGGCAGTACTTC
d_gene: TRBD1; j_gene: TRBJ1-3; abundance: once; v_gene: TRBV18; CDR3aa: CASSPSSNRGLTIYF; CDR3nt: TGTGCCAGCTCACCATCTTCCAACAGGGGATTAACCATATATTTT
d_gene: TRBD2; j_gene: TRBJ2-7; abundance: -; v_gene: TRBV4-3; CDR3aa: CASSQGGLGLGRSSYEQYF; CDR3nt: TGCGCCAGCAGCCAAGGTGGTCTTGGACTAGGAAGGAGCTCCTACGAGCAGTACTTC
d_gene: -; j_gene: TRBJ1-2; abundance: -; v_gene: TRBV28; CDR3aa: CASSLQGIGYTF; CDR3nt: TGTGCCAGCAGTTTACAGGGGATAGGCTACACCTTC
d_gene: TRBD1; j_gene: TRBJ1-2; abundance: -; v_gene: TRBV19; CDR3aa: CASSPQGGLDYGYTF; CDR3nt: TGTGCCAGTAGTCCTCAGGGGGGATTGGACTATGGCTACACCTTC
d_gene: -; j_gene: TRBJ2-7; abundance: -; v_gene: TRBV29-1; CDR3aa: CSVVAREQYF; CDR3nt: TGCAGCGTTGTAGCCCGCGAGCAGTACTTC
d_gene: -; j_gene: TRBJ1-1; abundance: -; v_gene: TRBV18; CDR3aa: CASSPEVLSGTEAFF; CDR3nt: TGTGCCAGCTCACCAGAGGTACTTAGCGGCACTGAAGCTTTCTTT
d_gene: -; j_gene: TRBJ1-3; abundance: -; v_gene: TRBV3-1/TRBV3-2; CDR3aa: CASSYKWQGLSGNTIYF; CDR3nt: TGTGCCAGCAGCTATAAATGGCAGGGCCTCTCTGGAAACACCATATATTTT
d_gene: -; j_gene: TRBJ1-5; abundance: -; v_gene: TRBV28; CDR3aa: CASSPGETTGNQPQHF; CDR3nt: TGTGCCAGCAGTCCCGGTGAGACGACTGGCAATCAGCCCCAGCATTTT
d_gene: -; j_gene: TRBJ2-7; abundance: once; v_gene: TRBV3-1/TRBV3-2; CDR3aa: CASSQVTARAGDYEQYF; CDR3nt: TGTGCCAGCAGCCAAGTGACCGCGAGAGCAGGCGATTACGAGCAGTACTTC
d_gene: -; j_gene: TRBJ1-4; abundance: -; v_gene: TRBV5-4; CDR3aa: CASSQYATNEKLFF; CDR3nt: TGTGCCAGCAGCCAGTACGCAACTAATGAAAAACTGTTTTTT
d_gene: TRBD2; j_gene: TRBJ2-2; abundance: -; v_gene: TRBV7-9; CDR3aa: CASSLSREGGELFF; CDR3nt: TGTGCCAGCAGCTTGTCCAGGGAGGGCGGGGAGCTGTTTTTT
d_gene: TRBD1; j_gene: TRBJ1-4; abundance: -; v_gene: TRBV10-2; CDR3aa: CASRSPGQGNEKLFF; CDR3nt: TGCGCCAGCAGGTCCCCCGGACAGGGTAATGAAAAACTGTTTTTT
d_gene: TRBD1; j_gene: TRBJ2-3; abundance: -; v_gene: TRBV28; CDR3aa: CASSFMGQGADTQYF; CDR3nt: TGTGCCAGCAGTTTTATGGGACAGGGGGCAGATACGCAGTATTTT
d_gene: TRBD1; j_gene: TRBJ1-2; abundance: -; v_gene: TRBV5-6; CDR3aa: CASSSTGVMLGYTF; CDR3nt: TGTGCCAGCAGCTCGACAGGGGTTATGCTTGGCTACACCTTC
d_gene: TRBD2; j_gene: TRBJ2-3; abundance: -; v_gene: TRBV27; CDR3aa: CANPPGLAGGPNTQYF; CDR3nt: TGTGCCAACCCACCGGGACTAGCGGGAGGGCCGAATACGCAGTATTTT
d_gene: TRBD1; j_gene: TRBJ1-4; abundance: -; v_gene: TRBV29-1; CDR3aa: CSTKTGRHDNEKLFF; CDR3nt: TGCAGCACGAAGACAGGGCGGCACGATAATGAAAAACTGTTTTTT
d_gene: TRBD2; j_gene: TRBJ2-1; abundance: -; v_gene: TRBV7-9; CDR3aa: CASPELADNEQFF; CDR3nt: TGTGCCAGCCCTGAACTAGCGGACAATGAGCAGTTCTTC
d_gene: TRBD1; j_gene: TRBJ1-1; abundance: -; v_gene: TRBV18; CDR3aa: CASSAGTGGNTEAFF; CDR3nt: TGTGCCAGCTCAGCCGGGACAGGGGGCAACACTGAAGCTTTCTTT
d_gene: TRBD1; j_gene: TRBJ1-2; abundance: -; v_gene: TRBV28; CDR3aa: CASSWDRAYGYTF; CDR3nt: TGTGCCAGCAGTTGGGACAGGGCCTATGGCTACACCTTC
d_gene: -; j_gene: TRBJ1-6; abundance: -; v_gene: TRBV18; CDR3aa: CASSPYRVDNSPLHF; CDR3nt: TGTGCCAGCTCACCGTACAGGGTGGACAATTCACCCCTCCACTTT
d_gene: -; j_gene: TRBJ2-7; abundance: -; v_gene: TRBV27; CDR3aa: CASSLQGNWAYEQYF; CDR3nt: TGTGCCAGCAGTCTACAGGGAAATTGGGCCTACGAGCAGTACTTC
d_gene: -; j_gene: TRBJ1-4; abundance: -; v_gene: TRBV28; CDR3aa: CASKLPGEKLFF; CDR3nt: TGTGCCAGCAAACTTCCGGGGGAAAAACTGTTTTTT
d_gene: -; j_gene: TRBJ1-1; abundance: -; v_gene: TRBV7-8; CDR3aa: CASSLSRARLGNTEAFF; CDR3nt: TGTGCCAGCAGCTTAAGTAGAGCGAGGCTAGGAAACACTGAAGCTTTCTTT
d_gene: TRBD1; j_gene: TRBJ1-2; abundance: -; v_gene: TRBV19; CDR3aa: CASSTQTGGTNYGYTF; CDR3nt: TGTGCCAGTAGTACCCAAACAGGGGGCACTAACTATGGCTACACCTTC
d_gene: TRBD2; j_gene: TRBJ2-3; abundance: -; v_gene: TRBV7-9; CDR3aa: CASSPSASGITDTQYF; CDR3nt: TGTGCCAGCAGCCCATCAGCTAGCGGGATCACAGATACGCAGTATTTT
d_gene: TRBD2; j_gene: TRBJ2-1; abundance: -; v_gene: TRBV7-3; CDR3aa: CASSLAPSGGAAEQFF; CDR3nt: TGTGCCAGCAGCTTAGCCCCTAGCGGGGGGGCCGCTGAGCAGTTCTTC
d_gene: TRBD1; j_gene: TRBJ1-6; abundance: once; v_gene: TRBV27; CDR3aa: CASSLRTGGSTSPLHF; CDR3nt: TGTGCCAGCAGCTTGAGGACAGGGGGTTCCACTTCACCCCTCCACTTT
d_gene: -; j_gene: TRBJ1-6; abundance: -; v_gene: TRBV28; CDR3aa: CASSPGGGNSPLHF; CDR3nt: TGTGCCAGCAGTCCCGGTGGGGGCAATTCACCCCTCCACTTT
d_gene: -; j_gene: TRBJ2-7; abundance: -; v_gene: TRBV29-1; CDR3aa: CSVGPQGPYEQYF; CDR3nt: TGCAGCGTGGGACCACAGGGCCCCTACGAGCAGTACTTC
d_gene: TRBD1; j_gene: TRBJ1-5; abundance: -; v_gene: TRBV6-1; CDR3aa: CASSETGNQPQHF; CDR3nt: TGTGCCAGCAGTGAGACAGGGAATCAGCCCCAGCATTTT
d_gene: TRBD1; j_gene: TRBJ2-7; abundance: -; v_gene: TRBV6-6; CDR3aa: CAIKTGQGTYEQYF; CDR3nt: TGTGCCATTAAAACGGGACAGGGTACCTACGAGCAGTACTTC
d_gene: TRBD1; j_gene: TRBJ2-7; abundance: -; v_gene: TRBV7-2; CDR3aa: CASSPTGARMEQYF; CDR3nt: TGTGCTAGCAGCCCCACAGGGGCCCGGATGGAGCAGTACTTC
d_gene: -; j_gene: TRBJ1-2; abundance: -; v_gene: TRBV3-1/TRBV3-2; CDR3aa: CASSQVAGVKYGYTF; CDR3nt: TGTGCCAGCAGCCAAGTAGCAGGGGTGAAATATGGCTACACCTTC
d_gene: TRBD1; j_gene: TRBJ1-3; abundance: -; v_gene: TRBV7-9; CDR3aa: CASRGTGRRGNTIYF; CDR3nt: TGTGCCAGCAGGGGGACAGGGAGAAGGGGAAACACCATATATTTT
d_gene: TRBD1; j_gene: TRBJ1-4; abundance: -; v_gene: TRBV29-1; CDR3aa: CSVAGTGLGKLFF; CDR3nt: TGCAGCGTAGCCGGGACAGGGCTAGGAAAACTGTTTTTT
d_gene: -; j_gene: TRBJ1-1; abundance: once; v_gene: TRBV18; CDR3aa: CASSPPGGDRGTEAFF; CDR3nt: TGTGCCAGCTCACCACCTGGAGGGGATAGGGGCACTGAAGCTTTCTTT
d_gene: -; j_gene: TRBJ2-5; abundance: -; v_gene: TRBV6-1; CDR3aa: CASSDRGSQETQYF; CDR3nt: TGTGCCAGCAGTGATCGAGGGTCCCAAGAGACCCAGTACTTC
d_gene: TRBD1; j_gene: TRBJ1-1; abundance: -; v_gene: TRBV5-1; CDR3aa: CASSATGDPEAFF; CDR3nt: TGCGCCAGCAGCGCAACAGGGGACCCTGAAGCTTTCTTT
d_gene: -; j_gene: TRBJ1-2; abundance: -; v_gene: TRBV6-5; CDR3aa: CASRDPPTAYCGYTF; CDR3nt: TGTGCCAGCAGAGATCCCCCGACAGCCTACTGTGGCTACACCTTC
d_gene: -; j_gene: TRBJ2-5; abundance: -; v_gene: TRBV5-1; CDR3aa: CASSSRQETQYF; CDR3nt: TGCGCCAGCAGCAGCCGCCAAGAGACCCAGTACTTC
d_gene: TRBD1; j_gene: TRBJ1-5; abundance: -; v_gene: TRBV6-1; CDR3aa: CASSELGQGHSQPQHF; CDR3nt: TGTGCCAGCAGTGAATTGGGACAGGGCCACAGTCAGCCCCAGCATTTT